These 27 T cell receptor beta chains share one sample of origin, sequenced in a study of technical replicates of blood from several donors. Here immunoSEQ multiplex PCR was the method, and the copy in TCRdb shows in-frame clones only, minus some. The sample comprises roughly 81,000 clones, approximately 83% of which are singletons, and 4.8% rests with the top ten. The material sequenced was PBMCs. These receptors originate from a human donor in good health. Some clones in this sample may be carry-over from other donors' samples.

The CDR3 DNA reads as TGCAGCGTTGCGGTTGGGAACACTGAAGCTTTCTTT. It codes for CSVAVGNTEAFF. The V gene is TRBV29-1, the J gene TRBJ1-1; D uncertain. CDR1 is SQVTM and CDR2 is ANQGSEA in the germline V gene. V was trimmed by 4 bases and J by 1 base, leaving 7 bases between them. The CDR3 loop spans 12 amino acids.

The V call is TRBV7-3, the J call TRBJ2-5, with 15 bases matching TRBD2. Trimming took 2 bases from V and 7 from J; bases not matched to a gene: 8. The CDR3 is made up of 17 amino acids. CDR1 and CDR2 (germline): SGHTA, FQGTGA. The CDR3 coding sequence is TGTGCCAGCAGCTTAGGACTAGCGGGAGGGCCATTAGGGACCCAGTACTTC. Translated, it gives CASSLGLAGGPLGTQYF.

The V gene is TRBV2, the J gene TRBJ2-2; 8 bases line up with TRBD1. Germline V gene data show CDR1 as SNHLY and CDR2 as FYNNEI. The CDR3 extends over 15 amino acids. V lost 6 bases, J lost 4 bases, and 7 bases stayed unmatched. Here the CDR3 DNA reads TGTGCCAGCAGCGCAGGGGGCGCGAGCACCGGGGAGCTGTTTTTT. This codes for CASSAGGASTGELFF.

The rearrangement links TRBV5-4 to TRBJ2-1; a weak D match, TRBD2 (6 bases). The V gene lost 0 bases and the J gene lost 8 bases, with 15 bases spanning the gap. In germline, CDR1 is SGHNT, CDR2 YYREEE (reference sequence). This CDR3 contains 15 residues. CDR3 loop: CASSLGGGTWYEQFF. The DNA for the CDR3 is TGTGCCAGCAGCTTGGGTGGGGGGACTTGGTATGAGCAGTTCTTC.

The chain has TRBV10-3 and TRBJ2-7; 11 bases are shared with TRBD2. The V gene's germline CDR1 is ENHRY and CDR2 SYGVKD. This CDR3 contains 15 residues. V dropped 5 bases and J dropped 0; count of bases not matched to a gene: 3. CDR3 coding DNA: TGTGCCATCAGTACTAGCGGGAGTGCCTCCTACGAGCAGTACTTC. Amino acids: CAISTSGSASYEQYF.

V is TRBV15 and J is TRBJ2-1; D is possibly TRBD2 (5 bases). V was pared by 0 bases and J by 0 bases, with 9 bases between. The CDR3 has 16 amino acids. The germline V gene has CDR1 LNHNV and CDR2 YYDKDF (reference sequence). The CDR3 loop is CATSRETSSSYNEQFF. CDR3 sequence (DNA): TGTGCCACCAGCAGAGAAACTAGTAGCTCCTACAATGAGCAGTTCTTC.

The chain carries TRBV30 and TRBJ1-2; tentatively, D is TRBD1 (6 bases). CDR3 size: 12 residues. V shed 0 bases and J shed 4 bases, with 6 bases lying between them. Germline-derived CDR1 and CDR2 are GTSNPN and SVGIG (reference sequence). The CDR3 spells CAWSVQGYGYTF. CDR3 nucleotides: TGTGCCTGGAGTGTACAGGGCTATGGCTACACCTTC.

This chain connects TRBV5-1 to TRBJ2-1; tentative D call: TRBD2 (5 bases). Germline CDR1 and CDR2: SGHRS and YFSETQ. This CDR3 region has 11 residues. Trimming pared 4 bases from V and 7 bases from J, leaving 6 bases between. In DNA form, the CDR3 reads TGCGCCAGCAGCCGGGATAATGAGCAGTTCTTC. Translating it yields CASSRDNEQFF.

The chain has TRBV7-9 and TRBJ2-2; 8 bases align to TRBD2. The CDR3 totals 16 residues. Germline CDR1 SEHNR, CDR2 FQNEAQ (reference sequence). With 5 bases clipped from V and 6 bases from J, the junction kept 11 bases outside the gene matches. The CDR3 loop reads CASSPQAGGAAGELFF. In DNA form, the CDR3 reads TGTGCCAGCAGCCCCCAAGCCGGGGGGGCCGCCGGGGAGCTGTTTTTT. Complete variable domain (other parts from reference TRBV7-9 and TRBJ2-2): DTGVSQNPRHKITKRGQNVTFRCDPISEHNRLYWYRQTLGQGPEFLTYFQNEAQLEKSRLLSDRFSAERPKGSFSTLEIQRTEQGDSAMYLCASSPQAGGAAGELFFGEGSRLTVL.

This sequence joins TRBV18 and TRBJ2-2; the match to TRBD1 covers 7 bases. The CDR3 loop spans 15 amino acids. V lost 3 bases and J lost 7; bases outside the gene matches: 8. Germline assignment: CDR1 KGHSH and CDR2 LQKENI. The CDR3 spells CASSPQTGWSGELFF. CDR3 DNA sequence: TGTGCCAGCTCACCGCAGACAGGGTGGAGCGGGGAGCTGTTTTTT.

The V gene is TRBV7-8, the J gene TRBJ1-5; D not resolved. V dropped 8 bases and J dropped 3 bases, with 8 bases sitting between them. In germline, CDR1 is SGHVS, CDR2 FQNEAQ. CDR3 length: 12 residues. Here the CDR3 reads CASRDPNQPQHF. The CDR3 nucleotides are TGTGCCAGCCGGGATCCCAATCAGCCCCAGCATTTT.

This clone was counted only a few times. The V and J genes are TRBV2 and TRBJ1-1; tentatively, D is TRBD1 (6 bases). The CDR3 is 13 residues long. The V end was cut by 4 bases, the J end by 1 base, with 7 bases between. Germline CDR1 and CDR2: SNHLY and FYNNEI. The CDR3 nucleotides are TGTGCCAGCAGTGGGACAGCGAACACTGAAGCTTTCTTT. Its protein is CASSGTANTEAFF.

This chain uses TRBV15 with TRBJ2-3; TRBD2 might be the D (7 bases). CDR1 LNHNV and CDR2 YYDKDF come from the germline V gene (reference sequence). This CDR3 has 15 amino acids. V was pared by 0 bases and J by 11 bases, with 18 bases between. The CDR3 DNA reads as TGTGCCACCAGCAGAGATGCCCGGCAGGGGACTATGCAGTATTTT. Protein product: CATSRDARQGTMQYF.

The chain couples TRBV5-1 to TRBJ1-3, with D tentatively TRBD1 (5 bases). V lost 6 bases and J lost 0, with 10 bases in between. The CDR3 covers 14 residues. Germline V gene data show CDR1 as SGHRS and CDR2 as YFSETQ. The CDR3 is CASKVTDSGNTIYF. CDR3 DNA: TGCGCCAGCAAGGTGACAGACTCTGGAAACACCATATATTTT.

The V gene is TRBV7-2, the J gene TRBJ2-2, with 7 positions matching TRBD1. J was trimmed by 5 bases and V by 4 bases; bases with no gene match: 10. Germline V gene lookup returns CDR1 SGHTA and CDR2 FQGNSA. The CDR3 has 16 amino acids. The CDR3 loop is CASSWPRQGGTGELFF. In DNA, the CDR3 is TGTGCCAGCAGCTGGCCTCGACAGGGCGGAACCGGGGAGCTGTTTTTT.

The genes are TRBV7-8 and TRBJ2-7, with 10 bases aligning to TRBD2. The germline gives CDR1 SGHVS, CDR2 FQNEAQ. The length of the CDR3 is 17 residues. The trim removed 0 bases at V and 0 bases at J, leaving 5 bases unmatched. CDR3 in amino acids: CASSLAAGGPSSYEQYF. The CDR3 DNA is TGTGCCAGCAGCTTAGCAGCGGGAGGGCCTAGCTCCTACGAGCAGTACTTC.

The gene calls are TRBV19 and TRBJ1-1; 7 nucleotides match TRBD1. The germline V gene encodes CDR1 LNHDA and CDR2 SQIVND (reference sequence). CDR3 length: 13 residues. Trimming cost V 4 bases and J 4 bases; bases outside gene matches: 3. In nucleotides, the CDR3 is TGTGCCAGTAGTAGACAGGGAAGCACTGAAGCTTTCTTT. It is translated as CASSRQGSTEAFF.

V and J are TRBV18 and TRBJ2-7, with 13 bases identical to TRBD2. This CDR3 spans 15 amino acids. In germline, CDR1 is KGHSH, CDR2 LQKENI. After removal of 2 bases from V and 2 bases from J, the junction contained 0 bases not matched to a gene. The CDR3 loop is CASSPTSGGAYEQYF. DNA for the CDR3: TGTGCCAGCTCACCAACTAGCGGGGGGGCCTACGAGCAGTACTTC.

The chain is built from TRBV13 and TRBJ2-5, with TRBD1 identical over 7 bases. This CDR3 region has 14 residues. After removal of 3 bases from V and 5 bases from J, the junction contained 6 bases not matched to a gene. Germline CDR1 reads PRHDT; CDR2 reads FYEKMQ (reference sequence). This CDR3 is CASSLLQGRETQYF. The CDR3 bases are TGTGCCAGCAGCTTGCTACAGGGGCGTGAGACCCAGTACTTC.

The V and J genes are TRBV7-2 and TRBJ2-3, with D possibly TRBD2 on 7 matching bases. V lost 4 bases and J 0 bases, leaving 11 bases between the germline ends. From germline, CDR1 is SGHTA and CDR2 FQGNSA. There are 15 residues in the CDR3. CDR3 amino acids: CASSSGGLSTDTQYF. The CDR3 DNA reads as TGTGCCAGCAGCTCCGGGGGGCTAAGCACAGATACGCAGTATTTT.

The sample holds one count of this clone. The chain combines TRBV7-9 with TRBJ2-7; 9 positions agree with TRBD1. Per the germline V gene, CDR1 is SEHNR and CDR2 is FQNEAQ (reference sequence). With 1 base clipped from V and 10 bases from J, the junction kept 5 bases outside the gene matches. There are 13 residues in the CDR3. DNA for the CDR3: TGTGCCAGCAGCTTAGTTGGGACAGGGTCTCAGTACTTC. Translating it yields CASSLVGTGSQYF.

This chain connects TRBV7-3 to TRBJ1-1; possible D gene TRBD1, 5 bases. Germline-derived CDR1 and CDR2 are SGHTA and FQGTGA. Trimming left V 5 bases short and J 11 bases short, with 18 bases between. This CDR3 has 13 amino acids. The CDR3 DNA reads as TGTGCCAGCAGCGTGGGTGAGGGACTCGAGGCTTTCTTT. Its translation: CASSVGEGLEAFF. Full variable domain (missing parts from reference TRBV7-3 and TRBJ1-1): GAGVSQTPSNKVTEKGKYVELRCDPISGHTALYWYRQSLGQGPEFLIYFQGTGAADDSGLPNDRFFAVRPEGSVSTLKIQRTERGDSAVYLCASSVGEGLEAFFGQGTRLTVV.

This rearrangement joins TRBV4-1 to TRBJ2-7; 7 bases match TRBD2. Per the germline V gene, CDR1 is MGHRA and CDR2 is YSYEKL. The CDR3 has 15 residues. V dropped 1 base and J dropped 2; count of bases not matched to a gene: 5. The CDR3 bases are TGCGCCAGCAGCCAAGTGCTGGGGGGGACCTACGAGCAGTACTTC. This codes for CASSQVLGGTYEQYF.

The rearrangement links TRBV11-3 to TRBJ2-3; TRBD2 is a possible D gene (6 bases). Between the trimmed V and J ends, which lost 4 bases and 4 bases, there was a span of 15 bases. Germline assignment: CDR1 SGHNT and CDR2 YENEEA. The CDR3 extends over 15 amino acids. The CDR3 spells CASSSRDSNADTQYF. CDR3 nucleotide sequence: TGTGCCAGCAGCTCCCGGGACTCTAATGCAGATACGCAGTATTTT.

The V and J genes are TRBV5-1 and TRBJ2-5; TRBD2 agrees at 7 bases. Germline V gene lookup returns CDR1 SGHRS and CDR2 YFSETQ. With 0 bases clipped from V and 4 bases from J, the junction kept 9 bases outside the gene matches. The CDR3 is 16 residues long. CDR3 protein: CASSLASSGLRETQYF. The CDR3 DNA reads as TGCGCCAGCAGCTTGGCGTCTAGCGGTTTGAGAGAGACCCAGTACTTC.

The chain is built from TRBV29-1 and TRBJ2-7; TRBD1 matches 7 bases. Losses at the gene ends were 4 bases for V and 2 bases for J; bases not matched to a gene: 5. Germline V gene sequence: CDR1 SQVTM, CDR2 ANQGSEA. This CDR3 region has 13 residues. CDR3 protein: CSVGQGTAYEQYF. The CDR3 nucleotides read TGCAGCGTTGGACAAGGGACAGCCTACGAGCAGTACTTC.

This clone is a singleton in its sample. The gene calls are TRBV5-1 and TRBJ1-2, with 9 bases identical to TRBD1. Germline V CDR1 and CDR2: SGHRS, YFSETQ. The CDR3 extends over 14 amino acids. The V and J ends lost 3 bases and 7 bases, in that order; junction bases with no gene match: 7. The CDR3 region is CASSSGQGSSGYTF. The CDR3 coding sequence is TGCGCCAGCAGCTCAGGACAGGGGAGTAGTGGCTACACCTTC.